This TCR beta chain was found in a study of T cell responses to AZD1222 COVID-19 vaccine. Study-wide results and limits: Just a handful of people given AZD1222 tested seropositive at baseline. Donors were chiefly white British, with a greater number of females, and clonal diversity was perhaps underestimated. Targets within unmutated variant regions were reportedly found for nearly half of spike-specific TCRs. Repertoires in all cases were sampled only once the peak T cell response had passed.

The CDR3 loop spans 19 amino acids. Germline CDR1 SGHTA, CDR2 FQGTGA. V shed 5 bases, J shed 1 base, and the junction held 17 bases outside the gene matches. The method was immunoSEQ multiplex PCR; TCRdb's version includes in-frame clones alone and lacks a portion of them. This sample carries fewer than 120,000 clones, 85% to 95% of them seen once, and the ten largest clones take roughly 7.8%. Turning to this clone: What it binds is not known.

The sequencing used peripheral blood, collected on day 0 of AZD1222 vaccination. This TCR derives from an adult in good health. The chain recombines TRBV7-3 with TRBJ2-3; 8 positions match TRBD1. CDR3 sequence: CASSTRGGTGLGGTDTQYF. The CDR3 region has the DNA TGTGCCAGCAGCACACGCGGAGGGACAGGCCTAGGGGGCACAGATACGCAGTATTTT.